These 21 T cell receptor gamma chains originate from one sample sequenced in a study of γδ T cells in repeated Plasmodium falciparum infection. TCRdb reanalysed the multiplex PCR reads with CATT. The sample contains about 5,000 gamma-chain clones, around 3.7% of which appear only once. Flow sorting of PBMC yielded separate Vgamma9/Vdelta2+ and Vdelta2-negative gammadelta T cell populations for bulk repertoire analysis. The sample was gamma-delta T cells from blood. All receptors derive from a pool of human donors (malaria-infected and uninfected, not separated).

Points on this clone: A far larger clone is only one base removed, so a read error is likely. Other DNA sequences in the same sample also yield this CDR3. V gene TRGV9 was called; the J gene was not. Germline V gives CDR1 GITISATS, CDR2 ISYDGTV (reference sequence). This CDR3 has 16 residues. The CDR3 sequence: CALWGGQELGKKIKVF. For the CDR3, the DNA is TGTGCCTTGTGGGGAGGCCAAGAGTTGGGCAAAAAAATCAAGGTGTTT.

This clone showed up just a few times. The mismatch at residue 5 between this DNA's translation and the TCRdb protein of a much larger clone likely reflects a read error; the protein shown is translated from the DNA. The genes are TRGV9 and TRGJP. This CDR3 has 19 amino acids. CDR1 is GITISATS, CDR2 ISYDGTV, per germline (reference sequence). This CDR3 reads CALWGVHPTQELGKKIKVF. The DNA for the CDR3 is TGTGCCTTGTGGGGGGTGCACCCGACTCAAGAGTTGGGCAAAAAAATCAAGGTATTT.

This clone was counted a few times. A far larger clone is a single base away, which makes a read error likely. Other DNA sequences in this specimen translate into the identical CDR3. The rearrangement uses TRGV3 and TRGJ1 or TRGJ2. The J gene, left out of TCRdb, was set here by checking the DNA against germline. From germline, CDR1 is VTNTFY and CDR2 YDVSTARD (reference sequence). Germline trimming cut 0 bases from V and 1 base from J; bases unmatched to any gene: 27. The CDR3 covers 22 residues. The CDR3 region is CATWDRRLVRTPTISNYYKKLF. CDR3 nucleotide sequence: TGTGCCACCTGGGACAGGCGTTTAGTAAGGACGCCCACCATATCAAATTATTATAAGAAACTCTTT.

This clone has a handful of counts. Translating this DNA gives a protein that differs at residue 5 from the TCRdb one, which belongs to a much larger clone; a read error is likely, and the protein shown is this translation. For the CDR3, the DNA is TGTGCCTTGTGGGGGGGCTTAGAGTTGGGCAAAAAAATCAAGGTATTT. This translates into CALWGGLELGKKIKVF. This chain uses TRGV9 with TRGJP. The CDR3 is 16 residues long. The V and J ends lost 5 bases and 6 bases, in that order; junction bases with no gene match: 7. Germline-derived CDR1 and CDR2 are GITISATS and ISYDGTV (reference sequence).

By proportion, this clone is medium-sized (0.01 to 0.1%). A far more abundant clone sits one base away, making this likely a read error. The same CDR3 can be traced to other DNA sequences in this sample. The rearrangement joins TRGV8 to TRGJ1 or TRGJ2. This CDR3 region has 13 residues. From germline, CDR1 is VENAVY and CDR2 YDSYNSRV. This CDR3 is CATWDRRRYKKLF. The CDR3 coding sequence is TGCGCCACCTGGGATAGGCGGAGGTATAAGAAACTCTTT.

There are a few counts of this clone. TCRdb records a much larger clone's protein for this DNA, with a difference at residue 9 that likely arises from a read error; the protein given is the translation of the DNA. The chain has TRGV9 and TRGJP. In the absence of a J gene in TCRdb, the DNA was matched to germline to assign it here. The trim removed 0 bases at V and 14 bases at J, leaving 7 bases unmatched. Germline lookup yields CDR1 GITISATS and CDR2 ISYDGTV (reference sequence). The CDR3 extends over 15 amino acids. The CDR3 loop is CALWEVRMSKKIKVF. CDR3 nucleotides: TGTGCCTTGTGGGAGGTGCGGATGAGCAAAAAAATCAAGGTATTT.

This clone has a handful of counts. A far larger clone lies a single base away; this is likely a read error. Other DNA sequences from this sample encode an identical CDR3 as well. No call exists for the J gene, whereas the V gene is TRGV9. The CDR3 is made up of 17 amino acids. CDR1 is GITISATS and CDR2 is ISYDGTV in the germline V gene (reference sequence). The CDR3 here is CALWEGKQELGKKIKVF. The CDR3, as DNA: TGTGCCTTGTGGGAGGGTAAGCAAGAGTTGGGCAAAAAAATCAAGGTGTTT.

With respect to this clone: TCRdb lists the protein of a much larger clone for this DNA, which differs at residue 10, so this is likely a read error; the protein given here is translated from the DNA itself. The chain has TRGV4 and TRGJ1 or TRGJ2. Here the J gene came from matching the DNA to germline, since TCRdb omits it. The CDR3 loop spans 14 amino acids. From germline, CDR1 is EGSTGY and CDR2 YDSYTSSV. The CDR3 bases are TGTGCCACCTGGGATGACCTCGATTATCATAAGAAACTCTTT. This translates into CATWDDLDYHKKLF.

This clone appeared a few times. This chain joins TRGV9 and TRGJP. No J gene was available from TCRdb, and it was assigned here by a germline match of the DNA. The CDR3 extends over 18 amino acids. Germline V gives CDR1 GITISATS, CDR2 ISYDGTV (reference sequence). The J segment lost 7 bases and the V segment lost 0 bases, leaving 9 bases of the junction unmatched. The CDR3 is CALWEVPPLELGKKIKVF. CDR3 DNA: TGTGCCTTGTGGGAGGTGCCACCCTTGGAGTTGGGCAAAAAAATCAAGGTATTT.

As to this clone: This DNA translates differently at residue 3 from the TCRdb protein, which is that of a much larger clone; a read error is likely, and the protein shown is the DNA's own translation. The rearrangement joins TRGV2 to TRGJP1. The J gene, left out of TCRdb, was set here by checking the DNA against germline. The CDR3 is made up of 15 amino acids. Germline V gene data show CDR1 as EGSNGY and CDR2 as YDSYNSKV. CDR3 protein: CAAWDGQTTGWFKIF. The CDR3 DNA sequence: TGTGCCGCCTGGGACGGGCAGACCACTGGTTGGTTCAAGATATTT.

This clone was observed a few times. With a much larger clone just one base away, this may be a read error. No J gene was named, though the V gene is TRGV3. CDR3 length: 13 amino acids. Germline loops: CDR1 VTNTFY, CDR2 YDVSTARD (reference sequence). The CDR3 bases are TGTGCCACCTGGGACAGGCCTGGTTATAAGAAGCTCTTT. Translation: CATWDRPGYKKLF.

The chain recombines TRGV9 with TRGJP. TCRdb records no J gene; here it was assigned by comparing the DNA to germline. V lost 4 bases to trimming and J lost 4 bases; unmatched junction nucleotides: 7. Germline V gene lookup returns CDR1 GITISATS and CDR2 ISYDGTV (reference sequence). CDR3 length: 17 residues. CDR3: CALWDNLQELGKKIKVF. The DNA of the CDR3 is TGTGCCTTGTGGGACAACCTTCAAGAGTTGGGCAAAAAAATCAAGGTATTT.

This clone was recorded many times. The protein TCRdb lists belongs to a much larger clone and differs from this DNA's translation at residue 9, which points to a read error; the protein shown is made from the DNA. The V and J genes are TRGV8 and TRGJ1 or TRGJ2. Here the J gene came from matching the DNA to germline, since TCRdb omits it. After removal of 0 bases from V and 8 bases from J, the junction contained 7 bases not matched to a gene. CDR3 length: 13 amino acids. Germline V gene data show CDR1 as VENAVY and CDR2 as YDSYNSRV. The CDR3 reads CATWDRRRHKKLF. The DNA of the CDR3 is TGTGCCACCTGGGATAGGCGGAGGCATAAGAAACTCTTT.

The table lists this clone with many counts. The likely explanation is a read error, given a far larger clone one base away. Other DNA sequences in the same sample also yield this CDR3. V and J are TRGV4 and TRGJ1 or TRGJ2. With V trimmed by 4 bases and J by 2 bases, 11 bases remained unmatched. The germline V gene encodes CDR1 EGSTGY and CDR2 YDSYTSSV. The CDR3 extends over 15 amino acids. CDR3 sequence reads: CATWDGPGDYYKKLF. CDR3 sequence (DNA): TGTGCCACCTGGGACGGGCCAGGGGATTATTATAAGAAACTCTTT.

As concerns this clone: A far larger clone is a single base away, which makes a read error likely. Other DNA sequences of this sample code for an identical CDR3. The chain couples TRGV9 to TRGJP. As TCRdb names no J gene, one was assigned here on the basis of a DNA match to germline. Germline CDR1 is GITISATS and CDR2 is ISYDGTV (reference sequence). The CDR3 extends over 19 amino acids. CDR3 sequence (DNA): TGTGCCTTGTGGGAGACGGCTCGTCCCCAAGAGCTGGGCAAAAAAATCAAGGTATTT. Its protein product is CALWETARPQELGKKIKVF.

A remark on this clone: The protein that TCRdb holds for this DNA derives from a much larger clone and differs from the translated DNA at residue 11, which likely indicates a read error; the protein shown here is translated from the DNA. The chain couples TRGV4 to TRGJ1 or TRGJ2. No J gene is reported in TCRdb; it was inferred here by comparing the DNA with germline. The CDR3 loop spans 14 amino acids. The V gene's germline CDR1 is EGSTGY and CDR2 YDSYTSSV. In DNA form, the CDR3 reads TGTGCCACCTGGGATGATTCGAATTATTATAGGAAACTCTTT. As protein: CATWDDSNYYRKLF.

In regard to this clone: The protein TCRdb lists belongs to a much larger clone and differs from this DNA's translation at residue 5, which points to a read error; the protein shown is made from the DNA. This CDR3 reads CALWVGGKKLF. DNA of the CDR3: TGTGCCTTGTGGGTGGGCGGGAAGAAACTCTTT. The J gene is TRGJ1 or TRGJ2, the V gene TRGV9. No J gene is reported in TCRdb; it was inferred here by comparing the DNA with germline. CDR3 length: 11 residues. Trimming at V came to 5 bases and at J to 10 bases, leaving 8 bases not matched to a gene. CDR1 is GITISATS, CDR2 ISYDGTV, per germline (reference sequence).

This clone was seen a few times. The amino acid sequence in TCRdb belongs to a much larger clone and departs from this DNA's translation at residues 3 and 12, likely a sequencing read error; the sequence shown is translated from the DNA. This rearrangement joins TRGV9 to TRGJP. This CDR3 spans 15 amino acids. CDR1 is GITISATS and CDR2 is ISYDGTV in the germline V gene (reference sequence). The CDR3 coding sequence is TGTGCCTTCTGGGATTCCGAGTTGGGCAAAAAACTCAAGGTATTT. It codes for CAFWDSELGKKLKVF.

This sequence joins TRGV9 and TRGJP. Germline matching of the DNA provided the J gene here, since TCRdb leaves it blank. Per the germline V gene, CDR1 is GITISATS and CDR2 is ISYDGTV (reference sequence). Germline trimming cut 3 bases from V and 9 bases from J; bases unmatched to any gene: 11. This CDR3 comprises 17 residues. As DNA, the CDR3 is TGTGCCTTGTGGGAGCCCCGTAAGGGGTTGGGCAAAAAAATCAAGGTATTT. Translation: CALWEPRKGLGKKIKVF.

Notes on this clone: TCRdb's listed protein matches a much larger clone and diverges from this DNA's translation at residue 13, likely through a read error; the protein shown comes from the DNA. The chain joins TRGV9 to TRGJP. In the absence of a J gene in TCRdb, the DNA was matched to germline to assign it here. Germline CDR1 and CDR2: GITISATS and ISYDGTV (reference sequence). The CDR3 sequence is 17 residues long. The CDR3 sequence is CALWEVPLELGKEIKVF. The DNA of the CDR3 is TGTGCCTTGTGGGAGGTGCCTCTGGAGTTGGGCAAAGAAATCAAGGTATTT.

The chain carries TRGV2 and TRGJP2. TCRdb supplies no J gene; here it was assigned by aligning the nucleotide sequence to germline. Trimming at V came to 0 bases and at J to 2 bases, leaving 6 bases not matched to a gene. Germline V gene data show CDR1 as EGSNGY and CDR2 as YDSYNSKV. The CDR3 length is 16 residues. The CDR3 loop is CATWDGRQSSDWIKTF. The CDR3 DNA follows: TGTGCCACCTGGGACGGGCGCCAAAGTAGTGATTGGATCAAGACGTTT.